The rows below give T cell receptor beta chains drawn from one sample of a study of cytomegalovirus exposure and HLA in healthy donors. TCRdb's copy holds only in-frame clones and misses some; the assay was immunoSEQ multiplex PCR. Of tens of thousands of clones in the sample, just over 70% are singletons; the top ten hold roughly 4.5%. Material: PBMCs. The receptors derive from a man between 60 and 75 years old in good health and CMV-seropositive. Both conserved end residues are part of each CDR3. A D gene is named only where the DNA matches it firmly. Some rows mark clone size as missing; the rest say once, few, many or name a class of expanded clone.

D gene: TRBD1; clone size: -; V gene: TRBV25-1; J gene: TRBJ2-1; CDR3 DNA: TGTGCCAGCAGTGAAGGGGAAGGACAGGGACCCTACAATGAGCAGTTCTTC; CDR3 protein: CASSEGEGQGPYNEQFF
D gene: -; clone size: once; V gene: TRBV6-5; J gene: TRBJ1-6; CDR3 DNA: TGTGCCAGCAGTTACTCAGGGGGGGAATCACCCCTCCACTTT; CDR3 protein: CASSYSGGESPLHF
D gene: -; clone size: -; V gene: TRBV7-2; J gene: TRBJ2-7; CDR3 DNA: TGTGCCAGCAGCTTAGCCGGACTCGCCGAGCAGTACTTC; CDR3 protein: CASSLAGLAEQYF
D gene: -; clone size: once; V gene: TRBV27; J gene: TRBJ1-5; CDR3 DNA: TGTGCCAGCAGTTTAGGGGGGGGCGGCAATCAGCCCCAGCATTTT; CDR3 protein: CASSLGGGGNQPQHF
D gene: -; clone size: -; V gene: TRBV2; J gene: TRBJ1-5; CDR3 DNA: TGTGCCAGCAAAAGTTCGGAGCGTCAGCCCCAGCATTTT; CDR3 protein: CASKSSERQPQHF
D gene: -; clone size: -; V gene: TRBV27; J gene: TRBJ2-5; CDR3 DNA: TGTGCCAGCAGTCCCAGTTGGCTTAAAGAGACCCAGTACTTC; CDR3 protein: CASSPSWLKETQYF
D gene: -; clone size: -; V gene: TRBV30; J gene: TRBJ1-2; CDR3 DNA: TGTGCCTGGAGTGTACCGGAGTCAGCTAACTATGGCTACACCTTC; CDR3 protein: CAWSVPESANYGYTF
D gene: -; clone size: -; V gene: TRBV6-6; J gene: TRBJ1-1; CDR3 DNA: TGTGCCAGCAGTTACTCCGGGCGGGGTCGGACTGAAGCTTTCTTT; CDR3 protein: CASSYSGRGRTEAFF
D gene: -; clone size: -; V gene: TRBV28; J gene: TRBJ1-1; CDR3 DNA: TGTGCCAGCAGTCCCCCTTCGGGACTGCTAGCTGAAGCTTTCTTT; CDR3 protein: CASSPPSGLLAEAFF
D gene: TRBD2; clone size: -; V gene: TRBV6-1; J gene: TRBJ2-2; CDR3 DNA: TGTGCCAGCAGTGAAGCCGGGACTAGCAACCCCGGGGAGCTGTTTTTT; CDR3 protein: CASSEAGTSNPGELFF
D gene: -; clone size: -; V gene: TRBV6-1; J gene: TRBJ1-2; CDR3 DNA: TGTGCCAGCAGTGGATCCCCGGGTGGCGGCTACACCTTC; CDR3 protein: CASSGSPGGGYTF
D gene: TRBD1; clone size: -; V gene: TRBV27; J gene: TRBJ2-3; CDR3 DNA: TGTGCCAGCAGTTGGACAGGCTTACAATTCACAGATACGCAGTATTTT; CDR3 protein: CASSWTGLQFTDTQYF
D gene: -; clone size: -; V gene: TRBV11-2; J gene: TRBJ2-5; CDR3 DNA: TGTGCCAGCAGCGTTAGCCCAAATATTGTACAAGAGACCCAGTACTTC; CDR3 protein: CASSVSPNIVQETQYF
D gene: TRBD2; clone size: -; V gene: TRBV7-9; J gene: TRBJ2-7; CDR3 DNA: TGTGCCAGCAGCCCAAGACTAGCGGGACCGTACGAGCAGTACTTC; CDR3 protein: CASSPRLAGPYEQYF
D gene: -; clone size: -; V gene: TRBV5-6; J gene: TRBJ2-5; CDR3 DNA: TGTGCCAGCAGCTCAGGGGATGAGACCCAGTACTTC; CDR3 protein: CASSSGDETQYF
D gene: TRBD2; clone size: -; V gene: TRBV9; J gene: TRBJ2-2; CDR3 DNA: TGTGCCAGCAGCGTTAGCGGGGGGATCACCGGGGAGCTGTTTTTT; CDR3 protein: CASSVSGGITGELFF
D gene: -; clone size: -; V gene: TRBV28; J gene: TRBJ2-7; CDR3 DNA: TGTGCCAGCAGTTTCGGGAGGGGGCGAGGTGTCGAAGGCTACGAGCAGTACTTC; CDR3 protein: CASSFGRGRGVEGYEQYF
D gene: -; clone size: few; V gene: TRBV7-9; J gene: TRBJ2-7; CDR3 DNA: TGTGCCAGCAGCCCAGCTATCGGTCAGACTCTCGAGCAGTACTTC; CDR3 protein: CASSPAIGQTLEQYF
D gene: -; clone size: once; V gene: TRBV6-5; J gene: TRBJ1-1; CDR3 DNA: TGTGCCAGCAGTCCGTTAGAGGGGGTCGGCGCTGAAGCTTTCTTT; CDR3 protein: CASSPLEGVGAEAFF
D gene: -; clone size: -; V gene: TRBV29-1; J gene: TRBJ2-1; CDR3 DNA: TGCAGCGTTGAATTTACGGACAGAGAGTTCTTC; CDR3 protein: CSVEFTDREFF
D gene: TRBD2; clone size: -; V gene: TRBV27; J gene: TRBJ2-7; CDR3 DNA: TGTGCCAGCAGTCCGACTAGCGGGAGGTTCTACGAGCAGTACTTC; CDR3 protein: CASSPTSGRFYEQYF
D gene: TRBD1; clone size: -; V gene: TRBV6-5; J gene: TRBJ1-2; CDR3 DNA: TGTGCCAGCAGTTACGGGGGGACAGGGAACTATGGCTACACCTTC; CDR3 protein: CASSYGGTGNYGYTF
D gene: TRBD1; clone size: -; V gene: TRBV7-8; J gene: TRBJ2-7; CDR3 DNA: TGTGCCAGCAGCCTCCTTGGAGGGACAGGGGAGCGGAACGAGCAGTACTTC; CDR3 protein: CASSLLGGTGERNEQYF
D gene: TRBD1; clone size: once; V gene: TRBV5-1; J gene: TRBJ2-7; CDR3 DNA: TGCGCCAGCAGCTTGGCACCGGGACAGGAGTTCTACGAGCAGTACTTC; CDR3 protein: CASSLAPGQEFYEQYF
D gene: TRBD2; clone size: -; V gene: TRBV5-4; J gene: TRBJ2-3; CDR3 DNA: TGTGCCAGCAGCTTGGGGCTAGCGGGGGGGACAGATACGCAGTATTTT; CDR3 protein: CASSLGLAGGTDTQYF
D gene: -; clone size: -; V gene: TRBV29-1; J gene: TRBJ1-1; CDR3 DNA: TGCAGCGTTGGTATAGTCGGCACTGAAGCTTTCTTT; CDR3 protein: CSVGIVGTEAFF
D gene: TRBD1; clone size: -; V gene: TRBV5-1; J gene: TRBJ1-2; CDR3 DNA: TGCGCCAGCAGCTCGACCGGGACAGGGGTTCTTAATGGCTACACCTTC; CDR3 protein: CASSSTGTGVLNGYTF
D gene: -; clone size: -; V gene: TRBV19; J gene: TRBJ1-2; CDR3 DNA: TGTGCCATTACGGACTCATCGGTGCGCTACACCTTC; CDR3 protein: CAITDSSVRYTF
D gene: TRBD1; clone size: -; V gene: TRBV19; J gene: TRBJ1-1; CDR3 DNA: TGTGCCAGTAGTGCTTACAGGGGGTACTCTGAAGCTTTCTTT; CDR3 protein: CASSAYRGYSEAFF
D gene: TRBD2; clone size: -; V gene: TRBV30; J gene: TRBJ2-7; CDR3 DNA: TGTGCCTGGACGATAGCGGGAGACTCCTACGAGCAGTACTTC; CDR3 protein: CAWTIAGDSYEQYF
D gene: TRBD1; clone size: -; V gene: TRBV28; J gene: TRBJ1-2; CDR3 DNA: TGTGCCAGCAGGCCGGGGGGACAGGGGACCCGCAATGATGGCTACACCTTC; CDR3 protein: CASRPGGQGTRNDGYTF
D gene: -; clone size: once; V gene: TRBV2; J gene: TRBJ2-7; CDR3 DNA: TGTGCCAGCAGTGGCAGGGACGAGCAGTACTTC; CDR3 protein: CASSGRDEQYF
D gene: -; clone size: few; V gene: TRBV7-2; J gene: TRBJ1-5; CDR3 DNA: TGTGCCAGCAGCTTAGTGGCAGGGGAAAGCAATCAGCCCCAGCATTTT; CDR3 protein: CASSLVAGESNQPQHF
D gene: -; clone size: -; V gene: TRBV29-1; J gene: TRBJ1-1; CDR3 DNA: TGCAGCGTCGGGGGAGACACTGAAGCTTTCTTT; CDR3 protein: CSVGGDTEAFF
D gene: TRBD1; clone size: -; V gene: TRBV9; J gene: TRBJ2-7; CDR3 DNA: TGTGCCAGCAGCGTAACAGGGGTAAGGGACGAGCAGTACTTC; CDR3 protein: CASSVTGVRDEQYF
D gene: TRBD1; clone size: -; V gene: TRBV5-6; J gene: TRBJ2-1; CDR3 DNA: TGTGCCAGCAGACCTACAGGGGTCGGCTACAATGAGCAGTTCTTC; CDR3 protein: CASRPTGVGYNEQFF
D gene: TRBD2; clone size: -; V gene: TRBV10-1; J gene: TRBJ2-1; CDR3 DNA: TGCGCCAGCGCCCCCGAAGTTTCGGGGGGGAGAAATGAGCAGTTCTTC; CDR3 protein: CASAPEVSGGRNEQFF
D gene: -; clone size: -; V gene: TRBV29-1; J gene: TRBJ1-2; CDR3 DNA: TGCAGCGTTCTACGCGACTATGGCTACACCTTC; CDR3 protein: CSVLRDYGYTF
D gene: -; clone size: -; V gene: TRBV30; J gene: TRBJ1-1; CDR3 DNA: TGTGCCTCGACTATGGGAGGGGTGAACACTGAAGCTTTCTTT; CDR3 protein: CASTMGGVNTEAFF
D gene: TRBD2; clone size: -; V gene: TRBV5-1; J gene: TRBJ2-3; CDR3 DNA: TGCGCCAGCAGCGCCTCCCTAGCGGGAGGCACAGATACGCAGTATTTT; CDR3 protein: CASSASLAGGTDTQYF
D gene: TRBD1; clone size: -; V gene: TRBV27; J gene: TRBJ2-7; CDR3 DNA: TGTGCCAGCAGTTTACCCCCAAACAGGGGAAGGAAGCAGTACTTC; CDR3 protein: CASSLPPNRGRKQYF
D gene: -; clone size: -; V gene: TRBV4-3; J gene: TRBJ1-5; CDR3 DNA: TGCGCCAGCAGCCAAGAGGTAACTGACAATCAGCCCCAGCATTTT; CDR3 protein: CASSQEVTDNQPQHF
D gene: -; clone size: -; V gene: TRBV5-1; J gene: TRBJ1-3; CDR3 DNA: TGCGCCAGCAGCTTGGAACTCGGAAACACCATATATTTT; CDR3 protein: CASSLELGNTIYF
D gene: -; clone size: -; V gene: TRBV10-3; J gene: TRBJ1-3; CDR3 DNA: TGTGCCACCGGGGATAACACCCGCTCTGGAAACACCATATATTTT; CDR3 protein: CATGDNTRSGNTIYF
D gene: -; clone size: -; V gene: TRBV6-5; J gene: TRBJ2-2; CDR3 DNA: TGTGCCAGCAGTTCCCTCTACACCGGGGAGCTGTTTTTT; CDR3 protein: CASSSLYTGELFF